This T cell receptor beta chain was observed in a study of T cell responses to AZD1222 COVID-19 vaccine (dated by TCRdb to about 2021). Regarding the research as a whole: Because spike-specific TCR depth and breadth did not differ between the two schedules, AZD1222 recipients who got a second dose at roughly 4 weeks were pooled with those who got a second dose at roughly 12 weeks. TCR sequencing was performed for some 250 trial participants, of whom 207 were given two doses of AZD1222 and 26 were given two doses of MenACWY control vaccine. Trial participants were enrolled by age into subgroups of 18-55, 56-69 and 70-plus years, and around 150, 28 and 57 TCR-sequenced participants, respectively, were included in these subgroups. Overall study outcomes, separate from this receptor: Nearly half of unique spike-specific TCRs reportedly recognized epitopes outside regions mutated in the B.1.351 and B.1.1.7 variants. Only six AZD1222 recipients were SARS-CoV-2 seropositive at baseline, limiting conclusions about previously exposed vaccinees. CD4 TCRs associated with the vaccine covered the entire spike protein, and the dominant responses were in regions 160-218 and 743-854. In the small 56-69-year group, the increase in depth fell short of significance, most likely because of low power. Because no samples from the day 14 peak response were available, repertoires could be characterized only after the peak T cell response. Most participants were white British and females outnumbered males, and the authors suggested that clonal diversity may have been underestimated. Spike-specific TCR breadth and depth rose significantly after two AZD1222 doses compared with day 0 and with MenACWY recipients.

With respect to this clone: This clone's antigen is unknown. No base qualities exist here, and no much larger clone lies one base off it.

The CDR3 regions of human TCRbeta chains were subjected to immunosequencing. The authors' pipeline ran thus. TCRs in the repertoires were compared against a reference library of SARS-CoV-2-specific TCRs that had been generated with the MIRA antigen-specificity platform. Breadth meant the fraction of unique TCRs that were SARS-CoV-2-associated, whereas depth meant the fraction of total T cells that were SARS-CoV-2-associated. Using the MIRA data, every spike-specific TCR was mapped to the spike region that the TCR reacted to and assigned to either a CD4 or a CD8 class. Log10-transformed breadth and depth values were compared by one-way ANOVA with Sidak's multiple comparisons tests. TCRdb obtained this table from immuneACCESS and retained in-frame rearrangements with V and J assigned. These tables miss some clones; where compared with another copy, unresolved V genes account for less than half of the shortfall, and the remainder is unexplained. The D gene and trimming were derived from the DNA, and the V and J assignments and clone size from that table. The sample table holds around 99,000 clones, of which about 90% were seen once. Under 25% of the sample comes from the top ten.

What this sample's time point label stands for: baseline before first vaccination. Vaccinee samples came from UK trials COV001 and COV002, including a single-blind randomized controlled phase 2/3 trial of AZD1222 (ChAdOx1 nCoV-19) in healthy adults. For TCRbeta chain sequencing, PBMC samples from trial participants were taken at day 0 and at day 28 after the second dose. The material was peripheral blood, obtained on day 0 of AZD1222 vaccination. The clonotype was recovered from an adult in good health.

DNA sequence: TGTGCCAGCAGTTACTCGGCCGAGATGAACACTGAAGCTTTCTTT. Its translation reads: CASSYSAEMNTEAFF. Recombination linked TRBV6-5 to TRBJ1-1; no D gene call is confident. Including the terminal cysteine and phenylalanine, the CDR3 comprises 15 residues. Only CDR3 DNA is held: 45 bases, read in frame from base 1. V and J are truncated by 0 bases and 0 bases respectively, leaving an intervening sequence of 8 bases. Sequences MNHEY (CDR1) and SVGAGI (CDR2) are obtained from the germline V gene.